This T cell receptor (beta chain) is from a study of beta chain features in type 1 diabetes. Study results and limitations: TCRB CDR3s were moderately but significantly shorter in Type 1 diabetes patients in all four CD4+ subsets.

CDR1 is SNHLY, CDR2 FYNNEI, per germline. The CDR3 extends over 13 amino acids. The ends were cut back, 2 bases at V and 1 base at J, with 5 bases in the middle. Every bit of the isolated RNA underwent reverse transcription, so sequencing read expressed TCRB transcripts. TCRdb keeps only in-frame clones here, not all; method: immunoSEQ multiplex PCR. The repertoire holds about 250,000 clones, approximately 11% seen once, with around 0.018% in the top ten. This clone was seen only a few times. The target antigen is unknown. This rearrangement joins TRBV2 to TRBJ1-1; D gene ambiguous. Specimen: naive CD4+ T cells from blood. The TCR comes from a man younger than 45 with type 1 diabetes. CDR3 amino acids: CASSETGNTEAFF. The CDR3 DNA sequence: TGTGCCAGCAGTGAAACCGGGAACACTGAAGCTTTCTTT.